The clone carrying this TCR beta chain was detected once. CDR3 length equals 16 residues. Per germline, CDR1 DFQATT and CDR2 SNEGSKA (reference sequence). Trimming pared 0 bases from V and 5 bases from J, leaving 17 bases between. This entry comes from a study of neurological immune-mediated disorders. Every sequencing run drew on 15-18 subjects and yielded over 190 million TCR-beta sequences. TCRdb itself ran the 5' RACE reads through MiXCR, one entry per CDR3 protein. The top ten clones hold about 2% of a sample with more than 75,000 distinct CDR3 sequences, around 10% of them seen once. Unsorted libraries were prepared from 2 million PBMCs that had been stored at -80 C.

The receptor's source is a middle-aged man in good health. This chain links TRBV20-1 with TRBJ2-1; TRBD1 might be the D (6 bases). The sample was PBMCs. The CDR3 sequence is CSARDVDSGLNNEQFF. CDR3 sequence (DNA): TGCAGTGCTAGAGATGTGGACAGTGGACTCAACAATGAGCAGTTCTTC.